This entry is about one T cell receptor (beta chain). Its target is unknown. These data come from a study of cytomegalovirus exposure and HLA in healthy donors. Study findings and constraints: It was reported in a later analysis that an Asian-associated ancestry cluster showed fewer N-insertions than the approximately 670-donor mean. The study found most TCR sequences rare, yet found some public TCRs in many donors.

The V and J ends lost 2 bases and 9 bases respectively, with 11 bases between them. CDR3 length: 12 amino acids. In germline, CDR1 is SGHNT, CDR2 YYREEE (reference sequence). PCR used 60 Vbeta primers and 13 Jbeta primers. Using immunoSEQ multiplex PCR, the repertoire was profiled, and TCRdb retains in-frame clones only, with some absent. The sample has roughly 72,000 clones; roughly 79% are singletons. At the time of sampling, donors were nominally healthy, though unrecorded immune exposures were likely. The clonotype originates from a woman in her thirties or forties in good health and CMV-seropositive. The sequencing input was PBMCs. The chain is built from TRBV5-4 and TRBJ2-5; a weak D match, TRBD1 (5 bases). This CDR3 is CASSFPQASQYF. As DNA, the CDR3 is TGTGCCAGCAGCTTCCCACAGGCTTCCCAGTACTTC.